Shown below are 17 T cell receptor beta chains from a single sample sequenced in a study of T-cell reconstitution after alpha-beta-depleted transplantation in children. Unique molecular identifiers were built into the TCRbeta library. TCRdb independently ran MiXCR on the PCR reads; one entry per CDR3 protein. The sample lists tens of thousands of distinct CDR3 sequences; roughly 6% were seen once. Sequencing used PBMCs, mostly from graft donor cells, obtained 180 days after TCRalphabeta/CD19-depleted stem cell transplant. The receptor source for this set is a male patient between 10 and 17 years old who had a stem cell transplant for acute myeloid leukemia, so the T cells may come from the graft donor.

This clonotype was detected many times. The V gene is TRBV12-3 or TRBV12-4, the J gene TRBJ2-3; D gene unclear. Trimming cost V 6 bases and J 4 bases, with 5 bases left between them. CDR3 size: 11 residues. The CDR3 nucleotides read TGTGCCAGCAGCCATTCAGATACGCAGTATTTT. Translating gives CASSHSDTQYF.

This clonotype was recorded many times. The chain joins TRBV7-8 to TRBJ2-3; TRBD1 matches 10 bases. The CDR3 runs to 16 residues. V lost 5 bases, J lost 6 bases, and 11 bases stayed unmatched. Germline CDR1 reads SGHVS; CDR2 reads FQNEAQ. This CDR3 is CASSPLVGTGDDTQYF. The CDR3, as DNA: TGTGCCAGCAGCCCCTTAGTAGGGACAGGGGATGATACGCAGTATTTT.

J is TRBJ1-2 and V is TRBV5-1; D remains unclear. This CDR3 has 13 amino acids. Germline V gene data show CDR1 as SGHRS and CDR2 as YFSETQ. With 0 bases removed from V and 7 bases from J, the gap between germline ends came to 10 bases. As DNA, the CDR3 is TGCGCCAGCAGCTTGGGGAGCTTTCTTGGCTACACCTTC. It specifies CASSLGSFLGYTF.

This clonotype was seen ten or more times. The chain employs TRBV4-1 and TRBJ2-7; 10 bases line up with TRBD2. With 2 bases clipped from V and 3 bases from J, the junction kept 4 bases outside the gene matches. The germline V gene has CDR1 MGHRA and CDR2 YSYEKL. The CDR3 covers 15 residues. CDR3 protein: CASSQNLAGDYEQYF. Written as DNA, the CDR3 is TGCGCCAGCAGCCAAAACCTAGCGGGGGACTACGAGCAGTACTTC.

The chain links TRBV3-1 to TRBJ2-2; D is possibly TRBD1 (6 bases). The V end lost 11 bases, the J end lost 4 bases, and 23 bases lay between the germline ends. Looked up from germline, CDR1 is LGHDT and CDR2 is YNNKEL (reference sequence). The CDR3 runs 16 residues. The CDR3, as DNA: TGTGCCTGCTCCCTGAGATCCGGGACATCCACCGGGGAGCTGTTTTTT. Translating gives CACSLRSGTSTGELFF.

This clonotype was counted ten times or more. The chain is built from TRBV14 and TRBJ2-3, with D uncertain. Trimming removed 6 bases from V and 2 bases from J, with 15 bases in between. This CDR3 is built from 15 residues. CDR1 is SGHDN and CDR2 is FVKESK in the germline V gene. The DNA for the CDR3 is TGTGCCAGCAGGTATAGCTCCATGCCCACAGATACGCAGTATTTT. Translation gives CASRYSSMPTDTQYF.

This clonotype is medium-sized in the sample. The V gene is TRBV13, the J gene TRBJ2-2; 9 bases are a match to TRBD1. Trimming cost V 5 bases and J 3 bases; bases outside gene matches: 7. The CDR3 is 16 amino acids. CDR1 and CDR2 (germline): PRHDT, FYEKMQ (reference sequence). The CDR3 sequence is CASSRGGTGYTGELFF. CDR3 nucleotides: TGTGCCAGCAGCCGAGGGGGGACAGGGTACACCGGGGAGCTGTTTTTT.

By proportion, this clonotype is medium-sized (0.01 to 0.1%). The chain uses TRBV2 and TRBJ2-7; tentative D call: TRBD2 (6 bases). The ends were cut back, 8 bases at V and 4 bases at J, with 21 bases in the middle. Germline V CDR1 and CDR2: SNHLY, FYNNEI. The CDR3 covers 15 residues. The CDR3 bases are TGTGCCAGCCTAGAGCAGAGTAGCGGTATGTACGAGCAGTACTTC. It codes for CASLEQSSGMYEQYF.

This clonotype has at least ten counts. V gene TRBV6-5 combines with J gene TRBJ1-6; no clear D. The CDR3 has 15 residues. CDR1 MNHEY and CDR2 SVGAGI come from the germline V gene. Trimming removed 0 bases from V and 10 bases from J, with 13 bases in between. CDR3 coding DNA: TGTGCCAGCAGTTACTCGCGGGTTATAGGGTCACCCCTCCACTTT. Its protein product is CASSYSRVIGSPLHF.

Many counts were recorded for this clonotype. V usage is TRBV3-1 and J usage is TRBJ2-3; 7 bases are a match to TRBD1. CDR1 is LGHDT and CDR2 is YNNKEL in the germline V gene (reference sequence). The V gene end was trimmed by 4 bases and the J gene end by 6 bases; junction bases not matched to a gene: 16. The length of the CDR3 is 17 residues. The chain's CDR3 is CASSPYGQELGGDTQYF. In DNA, the CDR3 is TGTGCCAGCAGCCCGTACGGACAGGAGTTGGGCGGGGATACGCAGTATTTT.

The chain couples TRBV19 to TRBJ2-4; tentatively, D is TRBD1 or TRBD2 (6 bases each). V was trimmed by 2 bases and J by 8 bases, leaving 13 bases between them. Per germline, CDR1 LNHDA and CDR2 SQIVND (reference sequence). The CDR3 loop spans 14 amino acids. CDR3 coding DNA: TGTGCCAGTAGTATACCGGGGGCGCCGGACATTCAGTACTTC. This translates into CASSIPGAPDIQYF.

This clonotype was recorded at least ten times. This chain uses TRBV15 with TRBJ2-7; D is possibly TRBD2 (5 bases). The CDR3 totals 15 residues. V was pared by 1 base and J by 3 bases, with 13 bases between. Germline V lookup: CDR1 LNHNV, CDR2 YYDKDF (reference sequence). The CDR3 region has the DNA TGTGCCACCAGCAGAGGACGGGGTGGGAGCTACGAGCAGTACTTC. This gives the protein CATSRGRGGSYEQYF.

This clonotype was seen only a few times. Being one base from a much bigger clone, this may be a read error. The genes are TRBV29-1 and TRBJ1-3; 7 nucleotides agree with TRBD1. Germline V gene sequence: CDR1 SQVTM, CDR2 ANQGSEA. This CDR3 is 12 amino acids long. This CDR3 is CSVYAGGNTMYF. In DNA form, the CDR3 reads TGCAGCGTATATGCAGGGGGAAACACCATGTATTTT.

This clonotype was seen repeatedly, ten times or more. This chain uses TRBV7-8 with TRBJ1-1; possible D gene TRBD1, 6 bases. The length of the CDR3 is 17 residues. The V gene's germline CDR1 is SGHVS and CDR2 FQNEAQ. Between the trimmed V and J ends, which lost 0 bases and 3 bases, there was a span of 17 bases. CDR3 residues: CASSLAHQRGGYTEAFF. The CDR3 DNA reads TGTGCCAGCAGCTTAGCTCATCAGAGAGGGGGATACACTGAAGCTTTCTTT.

This clonotype came up many times. In nucleotides, the CDR3 is TGTGCCAGCAGTTTAACGAGGAACACCGGGGAGCTGTTTTTT. It encodes CASSLTRNTGELFF. This chain uses TRBV28 with TRBJ2-2; D remains unclear. This CDR3 spans 14 amino acids. Trimming pared 2 bases from V and 1 base from J, leaving 5 bases between. The germline CDR1 and CDR2 sequences are MDHEN and SYDVKM.

This clonotype showed up many times. The chain has TRBV7-2 and TRBJ2-1, with 10 bases lining up with TRBD2. The J segment lost 6 bases and the V segment lost 3 bases, leaving 5 bases of the junction unmatched. The germline V gene encodes CDR1 SGHTA and CDR2 FQGNSA. This CDR3 spans 15 amino acids. In DNA form, the CDR3 reads TGTGCCAGCAGCTTCGAAAGACTAGCGGGCAATGAGCAGTTCTTC. Protein: CASSFERLAGNEQFF.

This clonotype was detected ten times or more. The chain links TRBV3-1 to TRBJ2-3; TRBD1 might be the D (6 bases). The CDR3 spans 18 residues. Germline CDR1 LGHDT, CDR2 YNNKEL (reference sequence). V lost 0 bases and J lost 0, with 16 bases in between. The CDR3 reads CASSQDYPQGWSTDTQYF. CDR3 bases: TGTGCCAGCAGCCAAGATTACCCACAGGGATGGAGCACAGATACGCAGTATTTT.